What follows describes a single T cell receptor (beta chain). The data are from a study of blood T cell repertoires in COVID-19. Study-wide background: Samples representing acute and convalescent COVID-19 were sourced from the United States, Italy and Spain. T cells, B-cell-depleted T cells, or PBMCs supplied cDNA or gDNA.

Sequencing was performed with immunoSEQ multiplex PCR; in TCRdb, only in-frame clones are kept and a portion is missing. Of 180,000 or so clones listed, 70% to 90% were seen once; the top ten hold under 0.85%. V dropped 0 bases and J dropped 2 bases, with 9 bases sitting between them. Per germline, CDR1 SGHRS and CDR2 YFSETQ. The CDR3 length is 14 residues. Everyone who took part was roughly 18 to 100 years old, and they came from 24 US areas. Resolution of symptoms, clearance, or two negative PCRs was present in recovered Cohort 3 donors. This clonotype was sampled from a young woman who had recovered from COVID-19. Sequenced material: PBMCs or T cells enriched from blood (not recorded which). The V call is TRBV5-1, the J call TRBJ2-7; D perhaps matches TRBD2 (6 bases). CDR3 protein: CASSLGAGPYEQYF. The CDR3 region has the DNA TGCGCCAGCAGCTTGGGTGCGGGACCCTACGAGCAGTACTTC.